The clone carrying this T cell receptor (beta chain) has more than one count but fewer than ten. This CDR3 is also generated by other DNA sequences in the sample. These data come from a study of blood T cell repertoires in COVID-19. Study information: Among Cohort 3 donors, those recovered had two negative PCRs, clearance, or symptom resolution. The study drew acute and convalescent COVID-19 samples from the United States, Italy and Spain.

Participants spanned ages 18 to 89 years and resided in fewer than 30 US areas. Germline loops: CDR1 SGHRS, CDR2 YFSETQ. The CDR3 is made up of 15 amino acids. The V and J ends lost 4 bases and 0 bases, in that order; junction bases with no gene match: 4. As originally analysed: The assay estimated nucleated cells by amplifying reference gene primers. Clones were sequenced by immunoSEQ multiplex PCR, and TCRdb holds only the in-frame ones, with some missing. That table furnishes V, J and clone size, whereas the DNA furnished D and trimming. The sample consists of some 300,000 clones, about 88% of them appearing once.

This receptor was taken from a woman aged 60-70 years in a cohort exposed to, infected with or recovered from COVID-19 (not recorded which). The specimen sequenced was PBMCs or T cells enriched from blood (not recorded which). The V gene is TRBV5-1, the J gene TRBJ1-1; 9 nucleotides agree with TRBD1. CDR3 protein: CASSTGQGMNTEAFF. The DNA for the CDR3 is TGCGCCAGCAGCACGGGACAGGGAATGAACACTGAAGCTTTCTTT.